This T cell receptor beta chain was sequenced in a study of post-analysis software for immune sequencing data. Germline trimming cut 8 bases from V and 6 bases from J; bases unmatched to any gene: 7. The CDR3 extends over 13 amino acids. Germline assignment: CDR1 MNHNY and CDR2 SVGAGI (reference sequence). Study-wide findings and caveats: Patients showed TRBV5-6, TRBV5-1 and TRBV20-1 among four to six TRBV segments more frequent than in controls.

As concerns this clonotype: Its target is unknown.

Each TCR beta cDNA library carried unique molecular identifiers. T cells, about 0.9 to 10 million of them, yielded roughly 550,000 cDNA molecules. In TCRdb, the PCR reads were re-called with MiXCR into one record per CDR3 protein. The table shows almost 700,000 distinct CDR3 sequences, with 55% to 60% occurring only once. What was sequenced was blood. V and J are TRBV6-6 and TRBJ1-2; 9 positions agree with TRBD1. The clonotype comes from a girl aged 2 to 9 with multiple sclerosis. This CDR3 is CASGWTGADGYTF. In DNA, the CDR3 is TGTGCCAGCGGGTGGACAGGGGCTGATGGCTACACCTTC.